The sample holds a few counts of the clone carrying this T cell receptor (beta chain). In the original workflow: A typical sample had 95,638 TCRs, with 23,224 to 690,600 overall. MiXCR was run by TCRdb on the RACE reads, yielding one entry per CDR3 protein. These V and J calls rely on TCRdb rather than the paper's analysis. Counted here are about 82,000 distinct CDR3 sequences, 8.6% occurring once; the ten biggest clones make up under 2%. This sample's time point: healthy volunteer bleed at 6 weeks. Before extraction, the whole blood was not fractionated, and total RNA was taken from it. These data originate in a study of human T cells and chemical hapten exposure. V lost 2 bases to trimming and J lost 3 bases, with 10 bases between them. The CDR3 extends over 14 amino acids. Germline CDR1 MNHEY, CDR2 SMNVEV (reference sequence).

The J gene is TRBJ1-1, the V gene TRBV27; D ambiguous. Sequencing input: whole blood. The TCR was taken from a male donor in good health. Some clones in this sample may be carry-over from other donors' samples. This CDR3 reads CASSLRAGYTEAFF. CDR3 nucleotides: TGTGCCAGCAGTTTACGGGCAGGATACACTGAAGCTTTCTTT.